One and the same sample provided the 16 T cell receptor beta chains below, sequenced in a study of T cells after posttransplantation cyclophosphamide. Profiled with immunoSEQ multiplex PCR; TCRdb holds only in-frame clones, not every one. The sample has roughly 35,000 clones, none seen only once. What was sequenced was PBMCs. These receptors all come from a girl aged 5-17 years in good health, CMV-negative, and a related stem cell transplant donor.

There are a few counts of this clone. The genes are TRBV29-1 and TRBJ2-1; 11 bases are shared with TRBD1. V lost 6 bases and J lost 8; bases outside the gene matches: 9. Per germline, CDR1 SQVTM and CDR2 ANQGSEA. The CDR3 extends over 14 amino acids. The CDR3 is CSVPRDRGGDEQFF. The DNA of the CDR3 is TGCAGCGTCCCCCGGGACAGGGGGGGGGATGAGCAGTTCTTC.

This clone showed up many times. The chain is built from TRBV5-1 and TRBJ1-1, with D possibly being TRBD1 (5 bases). V lost 7 bases and J lost 3, with 13 bases in between. The CDR3 has 13 residues. Per the germline V gene, CDR1 is SGHRS and CDR2 is YFSETQ. CDR3 DNA: TGCGCCAGCGCGGGGGGGGGTGACACTGAAGCTTTCTTT. Translating gives CASAGGGDTEAFF.

This clone was detected many times. The V and J genes are TRBV10-2 and TRBJ2-3; a weak D match, TRBD2 (5 bases). This CDR3 is built from 14 residues. Trimming left V 6 bases short and J 2 bases short, with 12 bases between. Germline V gives CDR1 WSHSY, CDR2 SAAADI. This CDR3 reads CASRARVLTDTQYF. The DNA of the CDR3 is TGCGCCAGCAGGGCGAGGGTCCTCACAGATACGCAGTATTTT.

Only a few counts were recorded for this clone. The chain is built from TRBV29-1 and TRBJ1-2, with no clear D. The CDR3 has 13 amino acids. From germline, CDR1 is SQVTM and CDR2 ANQGSEA. CDR3 amino acids: CTTYEGVNYGYTF. CDR3 nucleotide sequence: TGCACCACTTACGAGGGAGTAAACTATGGCTACACCTTC. Combining the CDR3 with reference TRBV29-1 and TRBJ1-2 gives the whole variable domain SAVISQKPSRDICQRGTSLTIQCQVDSQVTMMFWYRQQPGQSLTLIATANQGSEATYESGFVIDKFPISRPNLTFSTLTVSNMSPEDSSIYLCTTYEGVNYGYTFGSGTRLTVV.

This clone has more than one count but fewer than ten. V is TRBV7-2 and J is TRBJ2-5; TRBD1 is a possible D gene (6 bases). The CDR3 consists of 13 residues. Germline V CDR1 and CDR2: SGHTA, FQGNSA. V lost 5 bases and J 2 bases, leaving 9 bases between the germline ends. The CDR3 loop is CASSGTPQETQYF. CDR3 in DNA: TGTGCCAGCAGCGGGACACCGCAAGAGACCCAGTACTTC.

Many counts were recorded for this clone. The J gene is TRBJ2-1, the V gene TRBV4-1; 14 nucleotides match TRBD2. Per germline, CDR1 MGHRA and CDR2 YSYEKL. V was clipped by 0 bases and J by 7 bases; unmatched bases: 11. The CDR3 is made up of 19 amino acids. Written as DNA, the CDR3 is TGCGCCAGCAGCCAAGATCCTGGGACTAGCGGGAGACGAAGTAATGAGCAGTTCTTC. It yields the protein CASSQDPGTSGRRSNEQFF.

This clone has ten or more counts. The CDR3 sequence is CASTEASNYGYTF. In DNA, the CDR3 is TGCGCCAGCACGGAGGCATCTAACTATGGCTACACCTTC. The V call is TRBV5-1, the J call TRBJ1-2, with D unclear. CDR3 length: 13 amino acids. CDR1 and CDR2 (germline): SGHRS, YFSETQ. Trimming removed 6 bases from V and 0 bases from J, with 9 bases in between.

In this sample, this clone turned up a few times. V is TRBV7-9 and J is TRBJ1-5; D uncertain. Trimming removed 1 base at V and 2 bases at J, with 12 bases between. Germline loops: CDR1 SEHNR, CDR2 FQNEAQ (reference sequence). The CDR3 length is 16 residues. In DNA form, the CDR3 reads TGTGCCAGCAGCTTAGATACGGGTTCGGGCAATCAGCCCCAGCATTTT. The encoded protein is CASSLDTGSGNQPQHF.

The chain couples TRBV9 to TRBJ2-7; 8 nucleotides agree with TRBD1. CDR3 length: 16 residues. Germline CDR1 is SGDLS and CDR2 is YYNGEE. Germline trimming cut 0 bases from V and 4 bases from J; bases unmatched to any gene: 9. CDR3 residues: CASSVGPGQGSYEQYF. DNA of the CDR3: TGTGCCAGCAGCGTAGGCCCCGGACAGGGATCTTACGAGCAGTACTTC.

This clone was detected only a few times. The J gene is TRBJ2-5, the V gene TRBV25-1; D is undetermined. V was pared by 7 bases and J by 3 bases, with 18 bases between. The CDR3 length is 15 residues. The germline V gene has CDR1 MGHDK and CDR2 SYGVNS. In DNA form, the CDR3 reads TGTGCCAGCAACCCCCTCCTCGGGTGGGAAGAGACCCAGTACTTC. Amino acids: CASNPLLGWEETQYF.

This clone occurred a few times. The chain links TRBV29-1 to TRBJ1-1; D is possibly TRBD1 (6 bases). The CDR3 length is 13 residues. The germline V gene has CDR1 SQVTM and CDR2 ANQGSEA. Trimming removed 4 bases from V and 0 bases from J, with 9 bases in between. The CDR3 loop reads CSVAQGLNTEAFF. CDR3 sequence (DNA): TGCAGCGTTGCGCAGGGGCTGAACACTGAAGCTTTCTTT.

This clone was observed a handful of times. The V and J genes are TRBV5-1 and TRBJ1-1, with D possibly being TRBD1 (5 bases). Germline V gene sequence: CDR1 SGHRS, CDR2 YFSETQ. The CDR3 sequence is 13 residues long. The V and J ends lost 5 bases and 1 base respectively, with 9 bases between them. Written as DNA, the CDR3 is TGCGCCAGCAGTTATGACAGGAACACTGAAGCTTTCTTT. Translating it yields CASSYDRNTEAFF. Looking up the rest from reference TRBV5-1 and TRBJ1-1 gives the full variable domain: KAGVTQTPRYLIKTRGQQVTLSCSPISGHRSVSWYQQTPGQGLQFLFEYFSETQRNKGNFPGRFSGRQFSNSRSEMNVSTLELGDSALYLCASSYDRNTEAFFGQGTRLTVV.

Ten or more counts support this clone. The chain links TRBV10-3 to TRBJ2-7; D is possibly TRBD1 (6 bases). The V end was cut by 2 bases, the J end by 3 bases, with 14 bases between. Looked up from germline, CDR1 is ENHRY and CDR2 is SYGVKD. The CDR3 contains 15 residues. DNA for the CDR3: TGTGCCATCAGTGAGCCCGACAGGATTGGCTACGAGCAGTACTTC. This sequence encodes CAISEPDRIGYEQYF.

This clone was observed many times. This chain connects TRBV30 to TRBJ1-1; no firm D call. The CDR3 sequence is 12 residues long. Germline V gene lookup returns CDR1 GTSNPN and CDR2 SVGIG (reference sequence). The germline V and J ends were trimmed by 3 bases and 5 bases, with 10 bases remaining between them. CDR3 DNA sequence: TGTGCCTGGAGCATGGAGTGGACTGAAGCTTTCTTT. Residues: CAWSMEWTEAFF.

This clone was counted between two and nine times. V gene TRBV28 combines with J gene TRBJ2-7; 7 bases align to TRBD1. Trimming cost V 6 bases and J 2 bases; bases outside gene matches: 7. CDR3 length equals 14 residues. Germline V gene data show CDR1 as MDHEN and CDR2 as SYDVKM. This chain's CDR3 is CASSSDRAPYEQYF. In DNA, the CDR3 is TGTGCCAGCAGCTCTGACAGGGCTCCCTACGAGCAGTACTTC.

This clone was seen a few times. J is TRBJ1-6 and V is TRBV11-2; 7 nucleotides match TRBD1. The V segment lost 1 base and the J segment 4 bases; nucleotides outside the gene matches: 4. The CDR3 loop spans 16 amino acids. In germline, CDR1 is SGHAT, CDR2 FQNNGV. This CDR3 is CASSLGQGNYNSPLHF. The DNA of the CDR3 is TGTGCCAGCAGCTTAGGACAGGGCAATTATAATTCACCCCTCCACTTT.